This record concerns one TCR beta chain sequence. Its target is not known. Assay used: immunoSEQ multiplex PCR; TCRdb lists only in-frame clones, some missing. This table has over 150,000 clones, about 88% appearing once. The data were taken from a study of T cell responses to AZD1222 COVID-19 vaccine. Study-wide results and caveats: At study baseline, merely five or six AZD1222 recipients were seropositive. The donor cohort was predominantly white British with a female majority, and clonal diversity may have been underestimated. Regions left unmutated in variants are reportedly the target of nearly half of spike-specific TCRs. The study found vaccine-associated CD4 TCRs spanning spike, dominant at 160-218 and 743-854.

The CDR3 contains 13 residues. Germline CDR1 reads KGHSH; CDR2 reads LQKENI. V was trimmed by 3 bases and J by 5 bases, leaving 11 bases between them. The V gene is TRBV18, the J gene TRBJ2-7; D might be TRBD1 or TRBD2, each matching 5 bases. The material was peripheral blood, obtained on day 0 of AZD1222 vaccination. The receptor's source is an adult in good health. The CDR3 spells CASSPLRENEQYF. The CDR3 nucleotides are TGTGCCAGCTCACCGCTCAGGGAGAACGAGCAGTACTTC.